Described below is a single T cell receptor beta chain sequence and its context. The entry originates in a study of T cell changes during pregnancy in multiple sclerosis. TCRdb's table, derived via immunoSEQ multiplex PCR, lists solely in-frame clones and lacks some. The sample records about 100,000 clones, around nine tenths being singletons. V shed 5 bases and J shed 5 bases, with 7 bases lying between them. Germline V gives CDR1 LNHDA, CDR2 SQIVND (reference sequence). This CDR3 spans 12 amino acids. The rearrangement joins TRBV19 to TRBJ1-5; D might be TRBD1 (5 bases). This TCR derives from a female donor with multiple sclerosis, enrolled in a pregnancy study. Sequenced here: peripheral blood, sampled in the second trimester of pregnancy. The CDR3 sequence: CASSVRDQPQHF. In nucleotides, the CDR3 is TGTGCCAGTAGTGTCAGGGATCAGCCCCAGCATTTT.